The following is a T cell receptor beta chain sequence with its context. Its antigen remains unknown. V shed 6 bases, J shed 2 bases, and the junction held 12 bases outside the gene matches. The length of the CDR3 is 15 residues. Germline lookup yields CDR1 SQVTM and CDR2 ANQGSEA. The record originates from a study of cytomegalovirus exposure and HLA in healthy donors. Study results and caveats: The authors later found TCR association rates varying by HLA locus, with DRB1 most and HLA-C fewest. Per a later analysis, under 20,000 TCR beta sequences showed association with HLA alleles at 0.05 false discovery rate.

13 Jbeta primers and 60 Vbeta primers were used for the PCR. Here immunoSEQ multiplex PCR was the method, and the copy in TCRdb shows in-frame clones only, minus some. The sample includes roughly 130,000 clones, 80% of them seen just once. Each of the donors was a healthy bone marrow donor. Specimen: PBMCs. This TCR came from a middle-aged woman in good health and CMV-seronegative. The V gene is TRBV29-1, the J gene TRBJ2-5; 7 nucleotides line up with TRBD1. The CDR3 loop reads CSVRQGYLFQETQYF. CDR3 coding DNA: TGCAGCGTGCGACAGGGTTATCTCTTTCAAGAGACCCAGTACTTC.